Included here is one TCR beta chain sequence, with context. The data originate from a study of regulatory dendritic cells for organ transplantation. V was pared by 1 base and J by 4 bases, with 14 bases between. This CDR3 is built from 16 residues. Germline V CDR1 and CDR2: SGHTA, FQGTGA. The protocol was immunoSEQ multiplex PCR, while the TCRdb copy is restricted to in-frame clones and leaves out a portion. The sample lists under 45,000 clones, roughly 91% occurring once. The receptor comes from a human donor in good health. The J gene is TRBJ2-1, the V gene TRBV7-3, with D possibly being TRBD2 (6 bases). The sample was naive CD4+ T cells from blood. Indicated subset: CD45RA+ naive T cells. As DNA, the CDR3 is TGTGCCAGCAGCTTAAGTGGGGGACTCACATACAATGAGCAGTTCTTC. Protein sequence: CASSLSGGLTYNEQFF.